Listed here are 26 T cell receptor beta chains from one sample, sequenced in a study of shared clonotypes between healthy human individuals (dated by TCRdb to 2018 to 2020). Libraries were constructed by the immunoSEQ multiplex PCR assay. As stored in TCRdb, this immuneACCESS dataset retains in-frame rearrangements with V and J assigned. A fraction of the clones does not appear; measured against another copy, unresolved V genes explain less than half of the discrepancy, and the remainder lacks a known reason. This sample is represented by some 980,000 clones; roughly 72% of them were singletons. About 1.5% of the sample is held by the ten biggest clonotypes. Sample: memory CD4+ T cells sorted from blood. Taken with the paper, the label for cell subset or site translates to: CD45RA-negative fraction. The receptors come from a man aged 18 to 30 in good health.

V usage is TRBV7-9 and J usage is TRBJ2-2; no firm D call. Germline CDR1 SEHNR, CDR2 FQNEAQ (reference sequence). V was clipped by 5 bases and J by 2 bases, with 24 bases between them. This CDR3 is 19 amino acids long. CDR3 nucleotides: TGTGCCAGCAGCGCCTCCGGGTGGTGGGCCGCGGCTAACACCGGGGAGCTGTTTTTT. Amino acids: CASSASGWWAAANTGELFF.

The chain uses TRBV28 and TRBJ1-5, with D hard to call. The germline V and J ends were trimmed by 7 bases and 4 bases, with 17 bases remaining between them. The CDR3 length is 15 residues. Germline V gene data show CDR1 as MDHEN and CDR2 as SYDVKM. The CDR3 DNA is TGTGCCAGCATCCCCACCGGAGGGTCGAATCAGCCCCAGCATTTT. Residues: CASIPTGGSNQPQHF.

The chain uses TRBV9 and TRBJ1-2, with 8 nucleotides matching TRBD1. This CDR3 is 16 amino acids long. The trim removed 3 bases at V and 4 bases at J, leaving 11 bases unmatched. Germline V gives CDR1 SGDLS, CDR2 YYNGEE. The CDR3 loop reads CASSGRQGTGLYGYTF. As DNA, the CDR3 is TGTGCCAGCAGCGGACGACAGGGGACGGGCCTCTATGGCTACACCTTC.

The chain carries TRBV29-1 and TRBJ2-1; TRBD2 aligns across 9 bases. This CDR3 has 14 amino acids. J gave up 6 bases and V 3 bases, and 6 bases lay outside the gene matches. Looked up from germline, CDR1 is SQVTM and CDR2 is ANQGSEA. Here the CDR3 reads CSVDGLAGINEQFF. CDR3 nucleotide sequence: TGCAGCGTTGATGGTCTAGCGGGGATCAATGAGCAGTTCTTC.

The gene calls are TRBV4-1 and TRBJ1-4; TRBD1 might be the D (5 bases). Germline values: CDR1 MGHRA, CDR2 YSYEKL. This CDR3 comprises 15 residues. Trimming removed 0 bases from V and 3 bases from J, with 8 bases in between. As DNA, the CDR3 is TGCGCCAGCAGCCAAGAAGGCAGGGCTAATGAAAAACTGTTTTTT. Protein product: CASSQEGRANEKLFF.

The rearrangement uses TRBV5-1 and TRBJ2-2; the match to TRBD1 covers 9 bases. The CDR3 is made up of 16 amino acids. Trimming cost V 4 bases and J 7 bases; bases outside gene matches: 11. CDR1 and CDR2 (germline): SGHRS, YFSETQ. The CDR3 region is CASSVADRGGYGELFF. The DNA for the CDR3 is TGCGCCAGCAGCGTAGCGGACAGGGGAGGTTACGGGGAGCTGTTTTTT.

This chain connects TRBV4-3 to TRBJ2-2; 8 nucleotides line up with TRBD2. V lost 3 bases, J lost 1 base, and 10 bases stayed unmatched. Germline lookup yields CDR1 LGHNA and CDR2 YSLEER. This CDR3 is 18 amino acids long. The chain's CDR3 is CASSQSYVAGKNTGELFF. CDR3 coding DNA: TGCGCCAGCAGCCAGAGCTACGTAGCGGGGAAGAACACCGGGGAGCTGTTTTTT.

In the case of this clone: This may stem from a read error, because a much larger clone lies one nucleotide away. The chain has TRBV6-5 and TRBJ2-7; D unclear. Germline CDR1 and CDR2: MNHEY and SVGAGI. The CDR3 is made up of 11 amino acids. V lost 8 bases, J lost 3 bases, and 8 bases lay in between. The CDR3 protein is CASGENYEQYF. DNA for the CDR3: TGTGCCAGCGGGGAAAACTACGAGCAGTACTTC.

The rearrangement uses TRBV6-1 and TRBJ2-3, with D unclear. Per the germline V gene, CDR1 is MNHNS and CDR2 is SASEGT. This CDR3 has 15 residues. The germline V and J ends were trimmed by 6 bases and 6 bases, with 19 bases remaining between them. Written as DNA, the CDR3 is TGTGCCAGCAGGGAGACCCTATCGGTGTCGGATACGCAGTATTTT. Translating gives CASRETLSVSDTQYF.

V and J are TRBV10-3 and TRBJ1-4; unclear D gene. Trimming removed 2 bases from V and 7 bases from J, with 5 bases in between. CDR3 size: 12 residues. Germline-derived CDR1 and CDR2 are ENHRY and SYGVKD. This chain's CDR3 is CAISEETEKLFF. CDR3 DNA sequence: TGTGCCATCAGTGAGGAAACTGAAAAACTGTTTTTT.

The rearrangement links TRBV29-1 to TRBJ1-2; D might be TRBD1 (5 bases). Looked up from germline, CDR1 is SQVTM and CDR2 is ANQGSEA. The CDR3 totals 14 residues. Trimming pared 1 base from V and 4 bases from J, leaving 13 bases between. CDR3: CSVEGGAWGYGYTF. The CDR3, as DNA: TGCAGCGTTGAAGGAGGGGCTTGGGGCTATGGCTACACCTTC. Full variable domain (rest looked up from reference TRBV29-1 and TRBJ1-2): SAVISQKPSRDICQRGTSLTIQCQVDSQVTMMFWYRQQPGQSLTLIATANQGSEATYESGFVIDKFPISRPNLTFSTLTVSNMSPEDSSIYLCSVEGGAWGYGYTFGSGTRLTVV.

This chain's CDR3 is CASSFSGRTNQPQHF. DNA of the CDR3: TGTGCCAGCAGTTTCTCGGGCAGGACTAATCAGCCCCAGCATTTT. This chain joins TRBV27 and TRBJ1-5; D remains unclear. Trimming shortened V by 3 bases and J by 4 bases, and 13 bases separated the two germline ends. The CDR3 covers 15 residues. Germline lookup yields CDR1 MNHEY and CDR2 SMNVEV (reference sequence).

The chain joins TRBV6-5 to TRBJ1-5, with D unresolved. Germline lookup yields CDR1 MNHEY and CDR2 SVGAGI. The CDR3 loop spans 14 amino acids. The V and J ends lost 6 bases and 6 bases respectively, with 15 bases between them. The CDR3: CASSDPTEGQPQHF. As DNA, the CDR3 is TGTGCCAGCAGCGACCCGACCGAGGGTCAGCCCCAGCATTTT.

This clone has only a few counts. This chain uses TRBV14 with TRBJ2-7; D gene uncertain. V lost 5 bases and J lost 4, with 6 bases in between. The germline gives CDR1 SGHDN, CDR2 FVKESK. This CDR3 region has 11 residues. Here the CDR3 DNA reads TGTGCCAGCAGCTCCAAGTACGAGCAGTACTTC. Its protein product is CASSSKYEQYF.

The chain carries TRBV5-4 and TRBJ2-1, with 11 bases lining up with TRBD1. This CDR3 is built from 16 residues. V lost 4 bases to trimming and J lost 3 bases; unmatched junction nucleotides: 6. CDR1 and CDR2 (germline): SGHNT, YYREEE (reference sequence). DNA of the CDR3: TGTGCCAGCAGCAGGGACAGGGGGGCTATCTACAATGAGCAGTTCTTC. Residues: CASSRDRGAIYNEQFF.

This clone showed up just once. The V call is TRBV18, the J call TRBJ1-4, with D maybe TRBD1 (5 bases). The CDR3 is 16 residues long. The V gene's germline CDR1 is KGHSH and CDR2 LQKENI. V was pared by 3 bases and J by 7 bases, with 18 bases between. CDR3: CASSPGGRGAIEKLFF. CDR3 DNA sequence: TGTGCCAGCTCACCCGGAGGGAGGGGCGCAATTGAAAAACTGTTTTTT.

A single count supports this clone. The rearrangement links TRBV5-6 to TRBJ2-3; tentatively, D is TRBD1 (6 bases). Between the trimmed V and J ends, which lost 5 bases and 2 bases, there was a span of 12 bases. The CDR3 is made up of 14 amino acids. Germline CDR1 and CDR2: SGHDT and YYEEEE. The CDR3 DNA is TGTGCCAGCAGATTAGGACAGTACACAGATACGCAGTATTTT. Protein sequence: CASRLGQYTDTQYF.

V usage is TRBV5-4 and J usage is TRBJ2-5, with 7 bases matching TRBD1. The CDR3 totals 17 residues. V was pared by 4 bases and J by 2 bases, with 14 bases of the junction left unmatched. CDR1 SGHNT and CDR2 YYREEE come from the germline V gene (reference sequence). CDR3 sequence: CASSGQLQGRGQETQYF. The DNA of the CDR3 is TGTGCCAGCAGCGGACAATTACAGGGGAGAGGGCAAGAGACCCAGTACTTC.

This clone was found a few times. The rearrangement links TRBV27 to TRBJ2-2; 10 positions agree with TRBD1. V lost 6 bases and J lost 4; bases outside the gene matches: 8. CDR1 and CDR2 (germline): MNHEY, SMNVEV (reference sequence). CDR3 size: 16 residues. CDR3 loop: CASSLGQGPFTGELFF. CDR3 DNA: TGTGCCAGCAGCTTGGGACAGGGGCCTTTCACCGGGGAGCTGTTTTTT.

This clone has a handful of counts. The chain recombines TRBV4-3 with TRBJ1-6, with D possibly being TRBD1 (6 bases). The CDR3 consists of 16 residues. In germline, CDR1 is LGHNA, CDR2 YSLEER. The V end lost 1 base, the J end lost 9 bases, and 16 bases lay between the germline ends. CDR3 in amino acids: CASSQASGALISPLHF. CDR3 nucleotide sequence: TGCGCCAGCAGCCAAGCTTCAGGGGCCCTCATTTCACCCCTCCACTTT.

The DNA for the CDR3 is TGCGCCAGCAGCTCGGTGGCCGGGGCCAACGTCCTGACTTTC. Amino acid sequence: CASSSVAGANVLTF. The chain has TRBV5-1 and TRBJ2-6; D call uncertain. The CDR3 runs 14 residues. The V gene lost 3 bases and the J gene lost 4 bases, with 8 bases spanning the gap. Germline loops: CDR1 SGHRS, CDR2 YFSETQ. Filled out from reference TRBV5-1 and TRBJ2-6, the complete variable domain reads KAGVTQTPRYLIKTRGQQVTLSCSPISGHRSVSWYQQTPGQGLQFLFEYFSETQRNKGNFPGRFSGRQFSNSRSEMNVSTLELGDSALYLCASSSVAGANVLTFGAGSRLTVL.

To note about this clone: A single base is all that separates this from a far larger clone, so a read error is likely. The sample has other DNA sequences that encode this CDR3 too. This rearrangement joins TRBV15 to TRBJ1-5; D call uncertain. Germline CDR1 is LNHNV and CDR2 is YYDKDF (reference sequence). Trimming took off 3 bases at V and 3 bases at J, with 3 bases between the two ends. The CDR3 contains 12 residues. CDR3 sequence reads: CATSRDNQPQHF. CDR3 bases: TGTGCCACCAGCAGGGACAATCAGCCCCAGCATTTT.

The chain carries TRBV7-3 and TRBJ2-3; perhaps TRBD2 as D (5 bases). The CDR3 loop spans 13 amino acids. V was shortened by 5 bases and J by 2 bases, with 8 bases between the two germline ends. Germline loops: CDR1 SGHTA, CDR2 FQGTGA. CDR3 sequence (DNA): TGTGCCAGCAGCCTAGGACTCACAGATACGCAGTATTTT. As protein: CASSLGLTDTQYF. Full variable domain (remainder filled in from reference TRBV7-3 and TRBJ2-3): GAGVSQTPSNKVTEKGKYVELRCDPISGHTALYWYRQSLGQGPEFLIYFQGTGAADDSGLPNDRFFAVRPEGSVSTLKIQRTERGDSAVYLCASSLGLTDTQYFGPGTRLTVL.

The J gene is TRBJ1-2, the V gene TRBV30; 9 bases agree with TRBD1. CDR3 length equals 15 residues. Germline CDR1 is GTSNPN and CDR2 is SVGIG (reference sequence). Trimming removed 3 bases from V and 6 bases from J; junction bases left unmatched: 11. The CDR3 region has the DNA TGTGCCTGGAGAATTACAGGGGGCGCGAGGGATGGCTACACCTTC. Its translation is CAWRITGGARDGYTF.

This chain uses TRBV25-1 with TRBJ2-5; tentatively, D is TRBD1 or TRBD2 (5 bases each). CDR3 length equals 14 residues. Trimming took off 8 bases at V and 5 bases at J, with 18 bases between the two ends. Germline-derived CDR1 and CDR2 are MGHDK and SYGVNS. The CDR3 is CASQKWGSGETQYF. In nucleotides, the CDR3 is TGTGCCAGCCAGAAGTGGGGGTCAGGTGAGACCCAGTACTTC. The full variable domain, with the rest looked up from reference TRBV25-1 and TRBJ2-5, is EADIYQTPRYLVIGTGKKITLECSQTMGHDKMYWYQQDPGMELHLIHYSYGVNSTEKGDLSSESTVSRIRTEHFPLTLESARPSHTSQYLCASQKWGSGETQYFGPGTRLLVL.

Only a few counts were recorded for this clone. The chain links TRBV10-3 to TRBJ2-2; 9 bases map to TRBD1. Germline loops: CDR1 ENHRY, CDR2 SYGVKD. The ends lost 4 bases at V and 5 bases at J; junction bases unmatched: 5. The CDR3 has 15 residues. CDR3 residues: CAISVTGGETGELFF. In DNA form, the CDR3 reads TGTGCCATCAGTGTCACAGGGGGCGAGACCGGGGAGCTGTTTTTT.